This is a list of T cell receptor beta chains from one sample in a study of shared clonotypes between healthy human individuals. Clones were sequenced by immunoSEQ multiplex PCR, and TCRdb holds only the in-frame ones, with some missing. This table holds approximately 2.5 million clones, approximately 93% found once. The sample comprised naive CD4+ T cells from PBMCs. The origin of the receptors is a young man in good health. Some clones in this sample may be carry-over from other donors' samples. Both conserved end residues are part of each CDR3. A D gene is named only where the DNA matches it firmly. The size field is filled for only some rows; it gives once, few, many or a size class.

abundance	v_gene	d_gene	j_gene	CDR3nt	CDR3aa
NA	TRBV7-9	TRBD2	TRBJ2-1	TGTGCCAGCAGCTCGACGATAGCGGGAGCCTACTACAATGAGCAGTTCTTC	CASSSTIAGAYYNEQFF
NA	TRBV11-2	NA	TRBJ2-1	TGTGCCAGCAGCTTAGATCGGACAGCCTTGGGAGGTGAGCAGTTCTTC	CASSLDRTALGGEQFF
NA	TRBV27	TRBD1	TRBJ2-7	TGTGCCAGCGGAAAGATGACAGGGTTTCTTTACGAGCAGTACTTC	CASGKMTGFLYEQYF
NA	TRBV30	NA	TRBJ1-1	TGTGCCTGGAGTGTAGGGTATTCAGTGTGGGGGGTGAGTAACACTGAAGCTTTCTTT	CAWSVGYSVWGVSNTEAFF
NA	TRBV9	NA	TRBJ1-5	TGTGCCAGCAGTAGGGAATATAGCAATCAGCCCCAGCATTTT	CASSREYSNQPQHF
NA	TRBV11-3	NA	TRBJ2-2	TGTGCCAGCAGCTTGCATACCGGGGGACGCACCGGGGAGCTGTTTTTT	CASSLHTGGRTGELFF
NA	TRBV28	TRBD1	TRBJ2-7	TGTGCCAGCAGTTTATACAGGGGGCGCGCAACTAACTACGAGCAGTACTTC	CASSLYRGRATNYEQYF
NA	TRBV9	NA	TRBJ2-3	TGTGCCAGCAGCGTGCGCGGTGGGGGGAGCACAGATACGCAGTATTTT	CASSVRGGGSTDTQYF
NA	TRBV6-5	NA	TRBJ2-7	TGTGCCAGCAGGCCTCATCCGGGTGAGCAGTACTTC	CASRPHPGEQYF
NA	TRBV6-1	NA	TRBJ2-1	TGTGCCAGCATAGCTGAGCAGTTCTTC	CASIAEQFF
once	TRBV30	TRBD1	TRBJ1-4	TGTGCCTGGAGTACCGTCAGGGGGCTGGTAACTAATGAAAAACTGTTTTTT	CAWSTVRGLVTNEKLFF
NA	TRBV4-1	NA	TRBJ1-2	TGCGCCAGCAGCCATCCCGGGAGGGGGGACACAGAGGGCTACACCTTC	CASSHPGRGDTEGYTF
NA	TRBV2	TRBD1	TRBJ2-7	TGTGCCAGCAGTCGAGGGGGCTACTACGAGCAGTACTTC	CASSRGGYYEQYF
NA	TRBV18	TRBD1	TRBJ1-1	TGTGCCAGCTCAGGTCGACAGGGAGGCGTTGAAGCTTTCTTT	CASSGRQGGVEAFF
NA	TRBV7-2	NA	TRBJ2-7	TGTGCCAGCAGCTTAGCCCGTGGTAGCAACCAGCAGTACTTC	CASSLARGSNQQYF
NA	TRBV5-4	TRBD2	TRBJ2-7	TGTGCCAGCAGCTCGGGACTAGCAAGTCTCTACGAGCAGTACTTC	CASSSGLASLYEQYF
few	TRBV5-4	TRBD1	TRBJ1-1	TGTGCCAGCAGCATAAACAGGGGCGCACTGAACACTGAAGCTTTCTTT	CASSINRGALNTEAFF
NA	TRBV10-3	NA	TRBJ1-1	TGTGCCATCAGTGAGTCGGGGAGAGTCACTGAAGCTTTCTTT	CAISESGRVTEAFF
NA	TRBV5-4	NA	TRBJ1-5	TGTGCCAGCAGCTTCACGGGGACCACGAACCAGCCCCAGCATTTT	CASSFTGTTNQPQHF
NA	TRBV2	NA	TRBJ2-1	TGTGCCACCTTTGTGGGGCGGGATGAGCAGTTCTTC	CATFVGRDEQFF
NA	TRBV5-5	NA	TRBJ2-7	TGTGCCAGCAGTCTGGTGTGGGGGAGCCCCTACGAGCAGTACTTC	CASSLVWGSPYEQYF
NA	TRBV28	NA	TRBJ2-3	TGTGCCAGCAGTTCCTCGGGGGCAGGTACAGATACGCAGTATTTT	CASSSSGAGTDTQYF
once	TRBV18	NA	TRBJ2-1	TGTGCCAGCTCTCCCTACACAGGGAACCACAATGAGCAGTTCTTC	CASSPYTGNHNEQFF
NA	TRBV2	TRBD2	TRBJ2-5	TGTGCCAGCAGCGGGGGGAGGTTAGAAGAGACCCAGTACTTC	CASSGGRLEETQYF
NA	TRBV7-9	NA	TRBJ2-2	TGTGCCAGCAGCGCCCGGGACACAAACACCGGGGAGCTGTTTTTT	CASSARDTNTGELFF
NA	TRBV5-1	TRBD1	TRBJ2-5	TGCGCCAGCAGCGGACGACAGGGGGCGCGCGAGACCCAGTACTTC	CASSGRQGARETQYF
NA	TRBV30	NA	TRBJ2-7	TGTGCCTGGAGCAAGGGGACTCTCGAGCAGTACTTC	CAWSKGTLEQYF
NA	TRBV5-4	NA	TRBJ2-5	TGTGCCAGCAGCTCTCAGGGGCAAGAGACCCAGTACTTC	CASSSQGQETQYF
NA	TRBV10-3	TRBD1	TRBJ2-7	TGTGCCATCAGTGACCTCCCGGGACAGGGAACAGAGCAGTACTTC	CAISDLPGQGTEQYF
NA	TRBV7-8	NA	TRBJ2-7	TGTGCCAGCAGCTTAGGGACAGCCTACGAGCAGTACTTC	CASSLGTAYEQYF
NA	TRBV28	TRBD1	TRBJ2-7	TGTGCCAGCAGTTCCGGGACAGGTCGATTCTACGAGCAGTACTTC	CASSSGTGRFYEQYF
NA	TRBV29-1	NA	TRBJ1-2	TGCAGCGTTGATCGACCGGACTATGGCTACACCTTC	CSVDRPDYGYTF
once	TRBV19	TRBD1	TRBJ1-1	TGTGCCAGTAGTATCGGGACAGGGTTATACGCTTTCTTT	CASSIGTGLYAFF
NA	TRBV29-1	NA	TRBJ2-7	TGCAGCGCAGCCCCTCAGAGAGACGAGCAGTACTTC	CSAAPQRDEQYF
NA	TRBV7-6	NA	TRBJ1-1	TGTGCCAGCAGCTTAATTGGGGAAAATACTGAAGCTTTCTTT	CASSLIGENTEAFF
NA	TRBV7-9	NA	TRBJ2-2	TGTGCCAGCAGCCTAGCGAGTAACACCGGGGAGCTGTTTTTT	CASSLASNTGELFF
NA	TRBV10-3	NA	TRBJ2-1	TGTGCCATCAGTGAGTCTTCGGCAGGGGGGGCCCACAATGAGCAGTTCTTC	CAISESSAGGAHNEQFF
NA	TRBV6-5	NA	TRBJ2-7	TGTGCCAGCAGCCGTTCGGGGCAACCTCTCTACGAGCAGTACTTC	CASSRSGQPLYEQYF
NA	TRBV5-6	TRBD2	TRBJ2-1	TGTGCCAGCAGCTTGGGGGGCGGGACTAGCGGTGAGCAGTTCTTC	CASSLGGGTSGEQFF
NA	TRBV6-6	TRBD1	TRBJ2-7	TGTGCCAGCAGTACGGGACAGGGCGAGCAGTACTTC	CASSTGQGEQYF
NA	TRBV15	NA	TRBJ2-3	TGTGCCACCAGCAGAGGGGCTGATACGCAGTATTTT	CATSRGADTQYF
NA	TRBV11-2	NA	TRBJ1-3	NA	CASSLFLSGGTGNTIYF
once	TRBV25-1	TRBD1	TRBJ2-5	TGTGCCAGCAGTGACCCCCAGGGGGAAGGAGAGACCCAGTACTTC	CASSDPQGEGETQYF
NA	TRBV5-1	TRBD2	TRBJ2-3	TGCGCCAGCAGCTTAGGCGGGAGGACTAGCACAGATACGCAGTATTTT	CASSLGGRTSTDTQYF
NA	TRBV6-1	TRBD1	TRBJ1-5	TGTGCCAGCAGTTTGACAGGGCGAGATCAGCCCCAGCATTTT	CASSLTGRDQPQHF
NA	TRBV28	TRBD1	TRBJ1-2	TGTGCCAGCAGCCCGGGACAGATGATTAACTATGGCTACACCTTC	CASSPGQMINYGYTF
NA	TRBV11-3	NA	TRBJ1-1	TGTGCCAGCAGTAGGGGGTATTGGGCTGAAGCTTTCTTT	CASSRGYWAEAFF
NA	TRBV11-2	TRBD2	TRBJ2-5	TGTGCCAGCAGCCTAGCGGGAGCTGAGACCCAGTACTTC	CASSLAGAETQYF
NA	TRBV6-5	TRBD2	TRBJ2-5	TGTGCCAGCAAACGGGGGGTTTCGGAGACCCAGTACTTC	CASKRGVSETQYF
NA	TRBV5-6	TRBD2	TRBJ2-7	TGTGCCAGCAGCTTGGAACTAGCGGGAGTTCGGGAGCAGTACTTC	CASSLELAGVREQYF